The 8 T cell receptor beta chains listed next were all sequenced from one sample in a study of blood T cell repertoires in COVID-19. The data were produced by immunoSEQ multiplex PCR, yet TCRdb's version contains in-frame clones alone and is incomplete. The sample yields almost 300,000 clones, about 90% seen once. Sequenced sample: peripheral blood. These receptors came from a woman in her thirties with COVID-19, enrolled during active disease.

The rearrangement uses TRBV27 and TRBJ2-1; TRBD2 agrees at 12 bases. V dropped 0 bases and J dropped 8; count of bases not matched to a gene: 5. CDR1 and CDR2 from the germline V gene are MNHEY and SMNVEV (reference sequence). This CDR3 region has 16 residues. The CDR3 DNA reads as TGTGCCAGCAGTTTATCGCTAGCGGGGGGGCGGGATGAGCAGTTCTTC. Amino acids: CASSLSLAGGRDEQFF.

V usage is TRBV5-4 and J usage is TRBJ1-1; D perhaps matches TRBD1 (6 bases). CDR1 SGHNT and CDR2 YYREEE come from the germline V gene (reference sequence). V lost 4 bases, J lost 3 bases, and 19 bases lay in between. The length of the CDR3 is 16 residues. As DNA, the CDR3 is TGTGCCAGCAGCACCGGGACAACGAGACCTTACACTGAAGCTTTCTTT. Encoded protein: CASSTGTTRPYTEAFF.

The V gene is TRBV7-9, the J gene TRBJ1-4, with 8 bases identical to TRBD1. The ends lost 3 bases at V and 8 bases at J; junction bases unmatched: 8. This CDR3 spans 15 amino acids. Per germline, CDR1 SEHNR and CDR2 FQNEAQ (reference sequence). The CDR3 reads CASSLRTGLYEKLFF. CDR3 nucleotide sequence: TGTGCCAGCAGCTTGCGGACAGGGCTTTACGAAAAACTGTTTTTT.

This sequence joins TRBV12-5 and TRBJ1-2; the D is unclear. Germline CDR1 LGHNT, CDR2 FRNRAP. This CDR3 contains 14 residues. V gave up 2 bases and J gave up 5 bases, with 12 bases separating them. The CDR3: CASGLSPAWYGYTF. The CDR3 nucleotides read TGTGCTAGTGGTTTGTCCCCCGCGTGGTATGGCTACACCTTC.

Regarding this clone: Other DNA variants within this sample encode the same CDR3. The CDR3 nucleotides read TGTGCCAGCAGTCTGAGCGGGGCTGGAAACACCATATATTTT. Amino acid sequence: CASSLSGAGNTIYF. The chain is built from TRBV27 and TRBJ1-3; D gene uncertain. The CDR3 covers 14 residues. V was pared by 5 bases and J by 2 bases, with 10 bases between. The germline V gene encodes CDR1 MNHEY and CDR2 SMNVEV (reference sequence).

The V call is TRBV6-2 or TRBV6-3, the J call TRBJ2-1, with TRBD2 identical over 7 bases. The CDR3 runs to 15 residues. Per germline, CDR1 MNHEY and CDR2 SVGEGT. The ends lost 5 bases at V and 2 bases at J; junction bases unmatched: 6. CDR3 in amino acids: CASSMAGVPYNEQFF. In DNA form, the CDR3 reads TGTGCCAGCAGTATGGCGGGGGTTCCCTACAATGAGCAGTTCTTC.

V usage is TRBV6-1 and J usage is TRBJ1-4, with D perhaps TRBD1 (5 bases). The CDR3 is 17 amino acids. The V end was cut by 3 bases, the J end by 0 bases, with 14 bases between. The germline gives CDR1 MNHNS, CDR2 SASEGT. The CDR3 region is CASSEIGRGSTNEKLFF. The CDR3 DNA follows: TGTGCCAGCAGTGAGATTGGGAGGGGTTCAACTAATGAAAAACTGTTTTTT.

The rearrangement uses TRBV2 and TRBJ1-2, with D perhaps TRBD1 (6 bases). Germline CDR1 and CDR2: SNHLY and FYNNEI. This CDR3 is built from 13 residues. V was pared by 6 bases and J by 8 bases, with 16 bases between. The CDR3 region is CASRVQGLGGYTF. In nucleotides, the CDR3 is TGTGCCAGCAGGGTACAGGGCCTGGGAGGCTACACCTTC.